These 28 T cell receptor beta chains share one sample of origin, sequenced in a study of blood T cell repertoires in COVID-19. Sequencing was performed with immunoSEQ multiplex PCR; in TCRdb, only in-frame clones are kept and a portion is missing. The profile shows some 200,000 clones, 75% to 90% of them singletons. Sequenced input: peripheral blood. The receptors were sampled from a woman in her fifties or sixties with acute or convalescent COVID-19.

V usage is TRBV6-1 and J usage is TRBJ2-3; 8 nucleotides match TRBD1. The J segment lost 1 base and the V segment lost 6 bases, leaving 6 bases of the junction unmatched. The CDR3 is made up of 15 amino acids. The germline V gene encodes CDR1 MNHNS and CDR2 SASEGT. This chain's CDR3 is CASSLQGGGTDTQYF. The CDR3, as DNA: TGTGCCAGCAGCCTACAGGGGGGAGGCACAGATACGCAGTATTTT.

This chain connects TRBV28 to TRBJ2-3, with D possibly matching TRBD2 (7 bases). Germline V CDR1 and CDR2: MDHEN, SYDVKM. Trimming pared 6 bases from V and 4 bases from J, leaving 11 bases between. CDR3 length: 13 residues. The CDR3 bases are TGTGCCAGCAGGCCCGGGGGGCCAGATACGCAGTATTTT. It encodes CASRPGGPDTQYF.

V gene TRBV29-1 combines with J gene TRBJ1-2; D possibly corresponds to TRBD1 (6 bases). Per the germline V gene, CDR1 is SQVTM and CDR2 is ANQGSEA. Trimming cost V 6 bases and J 0 bases, with 8 bases left between them. The CDR3 is 12 amino acids. Here the CDR3 reads CSVGHPNYGYTF. DNA of the CDR3: TGCAGCGTGGGACATCCTAACTATGGCTACACCTTC. Looking up the rest from reference TRBV29-1 and TRBJ1-2 gives the full variable domain: SAVISQKPSRDICQRGTSLTIQCQVDSQVTMMFWYRQQPGQSLTLIATANQGSEATYESGFVIDKFPISRPNLTFSTLTVSNMSPEDSSIYLCSVGHPNYGYTFGSGTRLTVV.

This chain uses TRBV2 with TRBJ2-5; 11 bases fit TRBD2. The germline V gene has CDR1 SNHLY and CDR2 FYNNEI. V was clipped by 5 bases and J by 2 bases; unmatched bases: 4. This CDR3 contains 15 residues. CDR3 nucleotide sequence: TGTGCCAGCAGTTCCCGGACTAGCGGGCAAGAGACCCAGTACTTC. It is translated as CASSSRTSGQETQYF.

This chain connects TRBV30 to TRBJ1-2, with 10 positions matching TRBD1. V lost 3 bases to trimming and J lost 4 bases; unmatched junction nucleotides: 14. CDR1 is GTSNPN, CDR2 SVGIG, per germline (reference sequence). The CDR3 is 17 residues long. The CDR3 coding sequence is TGTGCCTGGAGGACCCCCGCGGACAGGGGGTTTTTCTATGGCTACACCTTC. Amino acids: CAWRTPADRGFFYGYTF.

Only one count was recorded for this clone. V and J are TRBV19 and TRBJ2-1; no clear D gene. Per the germline V gene, CDR1 is LNHDA and CDR2 is SQIVND (reference sequence). This CDR3 spans 15 amino acids. Trimming removed 4 bases from V and 4 bases from J, with 14 bases in between. The CDR3 region is CASSTQDGWYNEQFF. CDR3 DNA: TGTGCCAGTAGTACGCAAGACGGGTGGTACAATGAGCAGTTCTTC.

The rearrangement uses TRBV18 and TRBJ2-7, with 9 bases that match TRBD1. V dropped 1 base and J dropped 0; count of bases not matched to a gene: 4. The CDR3 is made up of 16 amino acids. Germline V lookup: CDR1 KGHSH, CDR2 LQKENI. DNA for the CDR3: TGTGCCAGCTCACCACAAACGGGACAGGGCTCCTACGAGCAGTACTTC. This gives the protein CASSPQTGQGSYEQYF.

In its sample, this clone was seen a few times. The chain couples TRBV14 to TRBJ2-3; weak D call: TRBD2 (6 bases). Germline-derived CDR1 and CDR2 are SGHDN and FVKESK. This CDR3 region has 15 residues. The V end was cut by 8 bases, the J end by 1 base, with 16 bases between. CDR3 loop: CASEQETGGTDTQYF. DNA for the CDR3: TGTGCCAGCGAGCAGGAGACGGGGGGCACAGATACGCAGTATTTT.

The sample holds one count of this clone. The chain combines TRBV28 with TRBJ2-5; D is possibly TRBD2 (5 bases). This CDR3 comprises 18 residues. CDR1 and CDR2 from the germline V gene are MDHEN and SYDVKM. V was shortened by 0 bases and J by 1 base, with 18 bases between the two germline ends. The CDR3 loop is CASSLWARASGGQETQYF. The CDR3 coding sequence is TGTGCCAGCAGTTTATGGGCCCGGGCTAGTGGAGGCCAAGAGACCCAGTACTTC.

The chain links TRBV12-3 or TRBV12-4 to TRBJ2-1, with 7 bases matching TRBD2. This CDR3 spans 13 amino acids. The V segment lost 6 bases and the J segment 7 bases; nucleotides outside the gene matches: 6. This CDR3 reads CASRSTLANEQFF. Written as DNA, the CDR3 is TGTGCCAGCAGAAGCACACTAGCGAATGAGCAGTTCTTC.

This chain uses TRBV6-2 or TRBV6-3 with TRBJ2-2, with D perhaps matching TRBD1 (6 bases). This CDR3 is built from 14 residues. Germline V gene data show CDR1 as MNHEY and CDR2 as SVGEGT. V lost 5 bases, J lost 9 bases, and 16 bases lay in between. The DNA for the CDR3 is TGTGCCAGCAGTACAGGGCTGGGGACCAGGGAGCTGTTTTTT. Translated, it gives CASSTGLGTRELFF.

V is TRBV18 and J is TRBJ1-1; a possible D gene is TRBD1 (6 bases). Germline V CDR1 and CDR2: KGHSH, LQKENI. CDR3 length equals 15 residues. V lost 3 bases and J 0 bases, leaving 11 bases between the germline ends. CDR3 amino acids: CASSPRGTMNTEAFF. The CDR3 bases are TGTGCCAGCTCACCGAGGGGGACCATGAACACTGAAGCTTTCTTT.

The chain recombines TRBV13 with TRBJ2-3; TRBD2 agrees at 8 bases. With 8 bases clipped from V and 4 bases from J, the junction kept 8 bases outside the gene matches. The germline gives CDR1 PRHDT, CDR2 FYEKMQ (reference sequence). CDR3 length: 14 residues. In nucleotides, the CDR3 is TGTGCCAGCGGGGCGGGAGGATGGGCAGATACGCAGTATTTT. This codes for CASGAGGWADTQYF.

This clone was seen more than once but under ten times. V gene TRBV11-3 combines with J gene TRBJ1-2, with a possible D match to TRBD1 (6 bases). The CDR3 totals 15 residues. Germline V gives CDR1 SGHNT, CDR2 YENEEA. V gave up 1 base and J gave up 0 bases, with 9 bases separating them. CDR3 region: CASSLGQGPNYGYTF. The CDR3 DNA is TGTGCCAGCAGCTTAGGTCAGGGGCCTAACTATGGCTACACCTTC.

The V and J genes are TRBV6-5 and TRBJ2-1; TRBD1 aligns across 7 bases. CDR1 and CDR2 from the germline V gene are MNHEY and SVGAGI. V lost 7 bases and J lost 7; bases outside the gene matches: 7. The CDR3 contains 13 residues. The CDR3, as DNA: TGTGCCAGCAACAGACAGGGCAATAATGAGCAGTTCTTC. Protein sequence: CASNRQGNNEQFF.

The gene calls are TRBV6-5 and TRBJ1-1; no definite D call. CDR3 length: 13 residues. The germline gives CDR1 MNHEY, CDR2 SVGAGI. Trimming took off 8 bases at V and 4 bases at J, with 14 bases between the two ends. The DNA of the CDR3 is TGTGCCAGCCTAGCGCAGAGACGCACTGAAGCTTTCTTT. Amino acids: CASLAQRRTEAFF.

V gene TRBV5-5 combines with J gene TRBJ1-5; no clear D. Germline V gives CDR1 SGHKS, CDR2 YYEKEE (reference sequence). Trimming cost V 4 bases and J 3 bases, with 17 bases left between them. The CDR3 is 16 amino acids. CDR3 region: CASSREAERNNQPQHF. The CDR3, as DNA: TGTGCCAGCAGCCGGGAAGCTGAACGCAACAATCAGCCCCAGCATTTT.

V is TRBV6-5 and J is TRBJ2-7; 7 positions match TRBD1. CDR1 and CDR2 from the germline V gene are MNHEY and SVGAGI. The CDR3 has 14 residues. V shed 6 bases, J shed 5 bases, and the junction held 10 bases outside the gene matches. The CDR3 loop reads CASSALRDSNEQYF. The CDR3 bases are TGTGCCAGCAGCGCCCTCCGGGACAGCAACGAGCAGTACTTC.

CDR3 amino acids: CASSVVNRDEAQYF. CDR3 sequence (DNA): TGCGCCAGCAGCGTGGTTAACAGGGACGAGGCCCAGTACTTC. This chain uses TRBV5-1 with TRBJ2-5; maybe TRBD1 (6 bases). The CDR3 sequence is 14 residues long. Trimming left V 4 bases short and J 9 bases short, with 19 bases between. Germline assignment: CDR1 SGHRS and CDR2 YFSETQ.

The chain is built from TRBV19 and TRBJ1-5; 8 bases are a match to TRBD1. Germline trimming cut 7 bases from V and 0 bases from J; bases unmatched to any gene: 11. Germline V lookup: CDR1 LNHDA, CDR2 SQIVND (reference sequence). The CDR3 spans 17 residues. The CDR3 is CASTGAGGRYSNQPQHF. CDR3 DNA sequence: TGTGCCAGTACCGGGGCAGGGGGCCGCTATAGCAATCAGCCCCAGCATTTT. The complete variable domain, with remaining parts taken from reference TRBV19 and TRBJ1-5, reads DGGITQSPKYLFRKEGQNVTLSCEQNLNHDAMYWYRQDPGQGLRLIYYSQIVNDFQKGDIAEGYSVSREKKESFPLTVTSAQKNPTAFYLCASTGAGGRYSNQPQHFGDGTRLSIL.

This chain connects TRBV7-3 to TRBJ1-6; tentative D call: TRBD1 (5 bases). Germline V gene sequence: CDR1 SGHTA, CDR2 FQGTGA. The V and J ends lost 5 bases and 9 bases respectively, with 17 bases between them. The CDR3 length is 15 residues. Written as DNA, the CDR3 is TGTGCCAGCAGCGCGGGACCGTATAGCGGTTCACCCCTCCACTTT. Translated: CASSAGPYSGSPLHF. The full variable domain, its missing parts supplied by reference TRBV7-3 and TRBJ1-6, is GAGVSQTPSNKVTEKGKYVELRCDPISGHTALYWYRQSLGQGPEFLIYFQGTGAADDSGLPNDRFFAVRPEGSVSTLKIQRTERGDSAVYLCASSAGPYSGSPLHFGNGTRLTVT.

The genes are TRBV3-1 (or the pseudogene TRBV3-2) and TRBJ1-4; 8 bases are a match to TRBD1. The CDR3 runs 14 residues. Germline-derived CDR1 and CDR2 are LGHDT and YNNKEL (reference sequence). Unmatched junction bases numbered 5, after V lost 1 base and J lost 10 bases. The CDR3 spells CASSQAQGAGKLFF. The CDR3 bases are TGTGCCAGCAGCCAAGCTCAGGGGGCGGGAAAACTGTTTTTT.

V is TRBV27 and J is TRBJ2-3; 8 bases are shared with TRBD2. Germline CDR1 and CDR2: MNHEY and SMNVEV (reference sequence). Germline trimming cut 3 bases from V and 1 base from J; bases unmatched to any gene: 12. This CDR3 has 18 amino acids. The CDR3, as DNA: TGTGCCAGCAGTTTTTTGACTAGCGATTTCGGGGGCACAGATACGCAGTATTTT. Translating it yields CASSFLTSDFGGTDTQYF.

The chain employs TRBV28 and TRBJ1-3; D gene uncertain. Germline loops: CDR1 MDHEN, CDR2 SYDVKM. The CDR3 totals 11 residues. Trimming removed 5 bases at V and 11 bases at J, with 10 bases between. Here the CDR3 reads CASSGSPAIYF. In DNA, the CDR3 is TGTGCCAGCAGTGGTTCTCCGGCCATATATTTT.

The chain links TRBV10-2 to TRBJ1-1, with 7 bases identical to TRBD1. CDR3 length equals 13 residues. The junction had 5 bases not matched to a gene; V was cut back by 3 bases and J by 7 bases. Germline lookup yields CDR1 WSHSY and CDR2 SAAADI. In DNA form, the CDR3 reads TGCGCCAGCAGTGATACCGGACAGGATGAAGCTTTCTTT. The encoded protein is CASSDTGQDEAFF.

The chain carries TRBV15 and TRBJ1-1, with D hard to call. The germline CDR1 and CDR2 sequences are LNHNV and YYDKDF (reference sequence). This CDR3 spans 15 amino acids. Deletions cut 6 bases from V and 1 base from J, with 15 bases between. CDR3 nucleotide sequence: TGTGCCACCAGTACCGCCACACATCCGAACACTGAAGCTTTCTTT. Its protein is CATSTATHPNTEAFF.

The chain joins TRBV28 to TRBJ1-5, with D possibly being TRBD1 (5 bases). Germline V gene sequence: CDR1 MDHEN, CDR2 SYDVKM. CDR3 length equals 15 residues. V dropped 4 bases and J dropped 6 bases, with 16 bases sitting between them. This chain's CDR3 is CASSSPPGGGQPQHF. Written as DNA, the CDR3 is TGTGCCAGCAGTTCTCCCCCGGGGGGAGGTCAGCCCCAGCATTTT.

V gene TRBV28 combines with J gene TRBJ1-2; D is possibly TRBD1 (6 bases). Germline V gene sequence: CDR1 MDHEN, CDR2 SYDVKM. This CDR3 has 13 amino acids. Trimming left V 3 bases short and J 6 bases short, with 11 bases between. CDR3 sequence reads: CASSFQGRHGYTF. The CDR3 DNA reads as TGTGCCAGCAGTTTTCAGGGGCGGCATGGCTACACCTTC.